This T cell receptor beta chain was found in a study of T cell responses to AZD1222 COVID-19 vaccine. The CDR3 is 14 residues long. Per germline, CDR1 MNHEY and CDR2 SVGAGI. Germline trimming cut 0 bases from V and 8 bases from J; bases unmatched to any gene: 4. This table comes from immunoSEQ multiplex PCR, and its TCRdb copy is limited to in-frame clones, with some not included. The data show over 110,000 clones, 92% seen once. Sequencing was performed on peripheral blood, taken on day 0 of AZD1222 vaccination. The source is an adult in good health. This sequence joins TRBV6-5 and TRBJ2-1; 7 bases line up with TRBD1. The CDR3 region has the DNA TGTGCCAGCAGTTACTCGACAGGGTTGGATGAGCAGTTCTTC. Translated, it gives CASSYSTGLDEQFF.